The subject of this entry is one T cell receptor (beta chain). The antigen is unknown. The template was RNA from unsorted bulk tissue. More than 3 cm separated this lung sample from the edge of the tumor. Three rounds of nested PCR, following a modified ARM-PCR protocol, produced the TCRbeta library. One entry per CDR3 protein results from TCRdb running MiXCR on the multiplex PCR reads. Of roughly 67,000 distinct CDR3 sequences in the sample, 65% to 80% were seen once. This record comes from a study of tumor and adjacent non-tumor tissue in lung cancer. Losses at the gene ends were 0 bases for V and 1 base for J; bases not matched to a gene: 3. Germline values: CDR1 MNHNS, CDR2 SASEGT. CDR3 size: 15 residues. Findings and limits, study-wide: Significantly higher TCR diversity was found in tumor than normal lung. Tumor repertoires had a smaller top 100 clone share than normal lung.

The clonotype was recovered from a man in his 60s with non-small cell lung cancer. The rearrangement links TRBV6-1 to TRBJ2-7, with 7 bases identical to TRBD1. The sample taken for sequencing was distant non-tumor lung tissue. The CDR3 DNA sequence: TGTGCCAGCAGTGAAGCGGGGACAGAGTCCTACGAGCAGTACTTC. It translates to CASSEAGTESYEQYF.